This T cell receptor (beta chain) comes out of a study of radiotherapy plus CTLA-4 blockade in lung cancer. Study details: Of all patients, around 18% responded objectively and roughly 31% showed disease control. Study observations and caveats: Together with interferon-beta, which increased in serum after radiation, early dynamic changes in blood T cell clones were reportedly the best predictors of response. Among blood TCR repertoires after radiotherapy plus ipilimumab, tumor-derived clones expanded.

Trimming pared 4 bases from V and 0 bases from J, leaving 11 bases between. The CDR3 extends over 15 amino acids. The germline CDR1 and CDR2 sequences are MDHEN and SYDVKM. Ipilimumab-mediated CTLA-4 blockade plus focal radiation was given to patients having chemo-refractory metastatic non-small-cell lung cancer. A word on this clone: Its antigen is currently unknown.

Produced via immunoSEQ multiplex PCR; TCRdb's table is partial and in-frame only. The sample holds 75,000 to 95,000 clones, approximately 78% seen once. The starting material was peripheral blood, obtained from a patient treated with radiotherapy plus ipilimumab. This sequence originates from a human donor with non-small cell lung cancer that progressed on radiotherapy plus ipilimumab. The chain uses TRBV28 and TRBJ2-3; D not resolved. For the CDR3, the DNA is TGTGCCAGCAGTTCCCCCCGACCTAGCACAGATACGCAGTATTTT. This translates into CASSSPRPSTDTQYF.